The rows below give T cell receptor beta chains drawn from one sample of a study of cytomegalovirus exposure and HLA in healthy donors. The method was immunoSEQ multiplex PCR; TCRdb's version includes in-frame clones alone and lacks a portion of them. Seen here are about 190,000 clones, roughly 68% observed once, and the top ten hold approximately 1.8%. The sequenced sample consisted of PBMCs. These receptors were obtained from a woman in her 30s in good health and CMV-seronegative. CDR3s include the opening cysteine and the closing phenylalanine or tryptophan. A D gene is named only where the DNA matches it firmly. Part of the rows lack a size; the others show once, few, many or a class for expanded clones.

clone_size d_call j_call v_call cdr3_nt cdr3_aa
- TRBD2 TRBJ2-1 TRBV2 TGTGCCAGCAGTCTCAGACTAGCGGGGGGAGCCTACAACAATGAGCAGTTCTTC CASSLRLAGGAYNNEQFF
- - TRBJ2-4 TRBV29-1 TGCAGCGTTGGTGGGGTCGAAGGACTAGCCAAAAACATTCAGTACTTC CSVGGVEGLAKNIQYF
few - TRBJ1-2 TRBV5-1 TGCGCCAGCAGCTTGGCCTTCGCAGGCCGGAACTATGGCTACACCTTC CASSLAFAGRNYGYTF
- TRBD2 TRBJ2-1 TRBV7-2 TGTGCCAGCAGCTTATCAGGGACTAGCGGTTACAATGAGCAGTTCTTC CASSLSGTSGYNEQFF
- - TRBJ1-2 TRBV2 TGTGCCAGCAGTGAGGGCGGGGCCGCTAACTATGGCTACACCTTC CASSEGGAANYGYTF
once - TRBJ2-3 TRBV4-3 TGCGCCAGCAGCCAAGACGCTAGTACGCAGGGGGATACGCAGTATTTT CASSQDASTQGDTQYF
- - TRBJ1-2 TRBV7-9 TGTTCCAGCAGCTCCCTCCCCCGGGGTGGCGGGAGAAACTATGGCTACACCTTC CSSSSLPRGGGRNYGYTF
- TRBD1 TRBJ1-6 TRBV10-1 TGCGCCAGCGGGACAGGACCCTCACCCCTCCACTTT CASGTGPSPLHF
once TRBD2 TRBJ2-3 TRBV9 TGTGCCAGCAGCGTAGCTACTAGCGGGTTCACAGATACGCAGTATTTT CASSVATSGFTDTQYF
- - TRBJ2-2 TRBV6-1 TGTGCCAGCAGTGAAGCGCGGGGCACCGGGGAGCTGTTTTTT CASSEARGTGELFF
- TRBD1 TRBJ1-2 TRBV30 TGTGCCTGGGAAAGGGAGGACAGGGGAGGCTATGGCTACACCTTC CAWEREDRGGYGYTF
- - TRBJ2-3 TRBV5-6 TGTGCCAGCAGCTTGGTGGGGGGTTCGGAAGATACGCAGTATTTT CASSLVGGSEDTQYF
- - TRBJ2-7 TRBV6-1 TGTGCCAGCAGTGAAGCGGCACTTAGCGTCGAGCAGTACTTC CASSEAALSVEQYF
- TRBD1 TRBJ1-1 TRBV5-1 TGCGCCAGCAGGGGGGACAGCACTGAAGCTTTCTTT CASRGDSTEAFF
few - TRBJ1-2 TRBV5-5 TGTGCCAGCAGCTTTGGGGCCCGGGGCTACACCTTC CASSFGARGYTF
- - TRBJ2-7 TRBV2 TGTGCCAGCAGCGACAGCCTCTCCTACGAGCAGTACTTC CASSDSLSYEQYF
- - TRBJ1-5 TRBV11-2 TGTGCCAGCAGCCCCACGGGGGGCTATAATCAGCCCCAGCATTTT CASSPTGGYNQPQHF
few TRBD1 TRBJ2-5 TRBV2 TGTGCCAGCAGTGAATACAGGGGGCAAGAGACCCAGTACTTC CASSEYRGQETQYF
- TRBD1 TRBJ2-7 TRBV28 TGTGCCAGCAGCCAAATGGGGACAGGACTTCCCTACGAGCAGTACTTC CASSQMGTGLPYEQYF
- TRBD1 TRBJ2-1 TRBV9 TGTGCCAGCAGCCCGACAGGGTGGGTCAATGAGCAGTTCTTC CASSPTGWVNEQFF
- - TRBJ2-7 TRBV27 TGTGCCAGCAGTTTATATGGGCAGGGTAATACCGGCTACGAGCAGTACTTC CASSLYGQGNTGYEQYF
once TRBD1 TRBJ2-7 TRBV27 TGTGCCAGCAGTTTCGGGACAGACTACGAGCAGTACTTC CASSFGTDYEQYF
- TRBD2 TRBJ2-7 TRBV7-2 TGTGCCAGCAGCTCGAGGGGACTAGCGGGAACCTTCTACGAGCAGTACTTC CASSSRGLAGTFYEQYF
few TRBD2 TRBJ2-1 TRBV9 TGTGCCAGCAGCGTATCCACTAGCGGGAACCATGAGCAGTTCTTC CASSVSTSGNHEQFF
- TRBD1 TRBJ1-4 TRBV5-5 TGTGCCAGCACAGGGGACAGGGCCAATGAAAAACTGTTTTTT CASTGDRANEKLFF
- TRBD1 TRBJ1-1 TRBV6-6 TGTGCCAGCACCGTCGGGACAGGGGGGATGAACACTGAAGCTTTCTTT CASTVGTGGMNTEAFF
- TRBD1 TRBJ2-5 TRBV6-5 TGTGCCAGCAGTTACTCGAAGAAAAGGGGGCGGGAGACCCAGTACTTC CASSYSKKRGRETQYF
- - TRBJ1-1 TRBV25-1 TGTGCCAGCAGTGGGTACGGGGGACCCGAGGGTGAAGCTTTCTTT CASSGYGGPEGEAFF
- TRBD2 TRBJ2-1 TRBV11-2 TGTGCCAGCAGCCCCGCCCTAGCGGGGGGGCCCAATGAGCAGTTCTTC CASSPALAGGPNEQFF
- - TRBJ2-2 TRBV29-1 TGCAGCGTTAGGGGCGCCCGTATCGGGGAGCTGTTTTTT CSVRGARIGELFF
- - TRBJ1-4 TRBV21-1 TGTGCCAGCAGCCACTCAAACAGGGGGCGCCGAGCTAATGAAAAACTGTTTTTT CASSHSNRGRRANEKLFF
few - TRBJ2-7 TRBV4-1 TGCGCCAGCAGCCACGACAGCGTCTACGAGCAGTACTTC CASSHDSVYEQYF
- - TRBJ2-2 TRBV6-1 TGTGCCACAACCAAGGAGCGAACCGGGGAGCTGTTTTTT CATTKERTGELFF
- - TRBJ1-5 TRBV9 TGTGCCAGCAGCCCCGGGGGGGGGCGGAATCAGCCCCAGCATTTT CASSPGGGRNQPQHF
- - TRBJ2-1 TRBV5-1 TGCGCCAGCAGGAGCATCACTTACAATGAGCAGTTCTTC CASRSITYNEQFF
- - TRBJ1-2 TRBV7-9 TGTGCCAGCAGATATACAGAGCATCCCAACTATGGCTACACCTTC CASRYTEHPNYGYTF
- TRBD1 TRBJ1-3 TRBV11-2 TGTGCCAGCAGCATTACCGGGACAGGTCCCTCTGGAAACACCATATATTTT CASSITGTGPSGNTIYF
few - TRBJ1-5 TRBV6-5 TGTGCCAGCAGTTACGTCCCGCCCCGGTCCAATCAGCCCCAGCATTTT CASSYVPPRSNQPQHF
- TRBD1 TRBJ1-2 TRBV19 TGTGCCAGTAGTGTGGGACAGGGACCCTATGGCTACACCTTC CASSVGQGPYGYTF
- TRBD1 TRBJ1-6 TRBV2 TGTGCCACTCAAAACAGACAGGGAGATAATTCACCCCTCCACTTT CATQNRQGDNSPLHF
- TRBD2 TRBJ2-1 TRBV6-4 TGTGCCACCTCACGACTAGCGGGAGGGGGGAGGCAGTTCTTC CATSRLAGGGRQFF
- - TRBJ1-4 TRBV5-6 TGTGCCAGCAGCTTGACCGGGTATGAAAAACTGTTTTTT CASSLTGYEKLFF
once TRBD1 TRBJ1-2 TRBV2 TGTGCCAGCAGTGGGGGACAGCTAACTAACTATGGCTACACCTTC CASSGGQLTNYGYTF
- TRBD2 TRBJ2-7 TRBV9 TGTGCCAGCAGCGCCGAAACTAGCGGGAGCCCCTACGAGCAGTACTTC CASSAETSGSPYEQYF
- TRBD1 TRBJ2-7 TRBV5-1 TGCGCCAGCAGCTTGTTGGGACAGAGCTCCTACGAGCAGTACTTC CASSLLGQSSYEQYF
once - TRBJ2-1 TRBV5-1 TGCGCCAGCGCTAGCAAAGGATCAATCAATGAGCAGTTCTTC CASASKGSINEQFF
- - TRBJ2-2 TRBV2 TGTGCCAGCAGTTTGGACAGAACCGGGGAGCTGTTTTTT CASSLDRTGELFF
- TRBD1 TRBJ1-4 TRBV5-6 TGTGCCAGCAGCTCAGGGACAGGGGGCCTTGAAAAACTGTTTTTT CASSSGTGGLEKLFF
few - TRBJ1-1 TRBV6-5 TGTGCCAGCAGTCGAATCGGGGGGATACAAGCTTTCTTT CASSRIGGIQAFF
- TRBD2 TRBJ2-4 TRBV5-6 TGTGCCAGCAGCCCAAGCGGGGACATTCAGTACTTC CASSPSGDIQYF
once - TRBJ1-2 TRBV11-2 TGTGCCAGCAGCTTAGCCGCTGGCTGGGGCTACACCTTC CASSLAAGWGYTF
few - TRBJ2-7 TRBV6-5 TGTGCCAGCAGTTCCCGTTTGCAGGGTGGGAACGAGCAGTACTTC CASSSRLQGGNEQYF
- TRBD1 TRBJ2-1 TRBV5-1 TGCGCCAGCAGCGCGGGACAGGCCTACAATGAGCAGTTCTTC CASSAGQAYNEQFF
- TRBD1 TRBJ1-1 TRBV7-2 TGTGCCAGCAGACAAAGAATAAGGGACAGGGAGAGGACGAACACTGAAGCTTTCTTT CASRQRIRDRERTNTEAFF
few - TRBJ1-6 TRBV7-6 TGTGCCAGCAGCTCCAGAAATTCACCCCTCCACTTT CASSSRNSPLHF
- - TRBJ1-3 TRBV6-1 TGTGCCACCTCGACAGTACCCCTGTCTGGAAACACCATATATTTT CATSTVPLSGNTIYF
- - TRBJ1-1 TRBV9 TGTGCCGGCAGCGCGACAGTCGATACTGAAGCTTTCTTT CAGSATVDTEAFF
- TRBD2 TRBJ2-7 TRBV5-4 TGTGCCAGCAGCTTGACTAGCGGGGGCTACGAGCAGTACTTC CASSLTSGGYEQYF